This TCR beta chain emerged from a study of control samples from healthy donors and cancer patients. Repertoires were generated with immunoSEQ multiplex PCR, while TCRdb's copy carries only in-frame clones and drops some. This sample has roughly 80,000 clones, with roughly 90% found just once. This clone was picked up one time. The CDR3 is 14 residues long. From germline, CDR1 is SGHNT and CDR2 YYREEE (reference sequence). The J segment lost 3 bases and the V segment lost 5 bases, leaving 7 bases of the junction unmatched. The sequencing sample was made of blood. The source is a woman aged 50 to 65 in good health. V is TRBV5-4 and J is TRBJ2-5, with 7 bases lining up with TRBD1. The DNA of the CDR3 is TGTGCCAGCAGGAAACAGGGGTTGGAAGAGACCCAGTACTTC. The encoded protein is CASRKQGLEETQYF.